This entry features one T cell receptor (beta chain) sequence. These data come from a study of blood T cell repertoires in COVID-19. CDR3 size: 13 residues. Data came from immunoSEQ multiplex PCR; TCRdb stores just in-frame clones and leaves some out. The sample has some 190,000 clones, less than 85% seen once. The receptor's source is a woman at least 80 years old with COVID-19, enrolled during active disease. The sample consisted of peripheral blood. J is TRBJ1-5 and V is TRBV1; the table gives TRBD1 as D, unverified against the DNA. TRBV1 is an annotated pseudogene. DNA for the CDR3: TGCACCAGCTGGAGACAGGACAATCAGCCCCAGCATTTT. This gives the protein CTSWRQDNQPQHF.